Presented here are 20 T cell receptor beta chains from one specimen sequenced in a study of blood T cell repertoires in COVID-19. Repertoires were generated with immunoSEQ multiplex PCR, while TCRdb's copy carries only in-frame clones and drops some. The sample includes 150,000 to 200,000 clones, 87% of them seen just once. Sequencing used peripheral blood. These TCRs come from a woman between 18 and 30 years old who had recovered from COVID-19.

This clone was detected a few times. The chain has TRBV18 and TRBJ2-3; 12 bases map to TRBD2. The germline gives CDR1 KGHSH, CDR2 LQKENI. V lost 3 bases to trimming and J lost 4 bases; unmatched junction nucleotides: 5. This CDR3 comprises 16 residues. The CDR3, as DNA: TGTGCCAGCTCACCGACTAGCGGGAGAGGCTCAGATACGCAGTATTTT. Translated, it gives CASSPTSGRGSDTQYF.

V and J are TRBV6-5 and TRBJ1-4; 7 bases map to TRBD1. Germline-derived CDR1 and CDR2 are MNHEY and SVGAGI. Losses at the gene ends were 0 bases for V and 8 bases for J; bases not matched to a gene: 6. The CDR3 covers 15 residues. The CDR3 DNA reads TGTGCCAGCAGTTACTCCCCGACAGGGCAGGAAAAACTGTTTTTT. It encodes CASSYSPTGQEKLFF.

In its sample, this clone was seen once. At one boundary the junction diverges from the germline segment, which might be a read error. The rearrangement joins TRBV29-1 to TRBJ1-1; 7 bases are shared with TRBD1. This CDR3 comprises 12 residues. Per germline, CDR1 SQVTM and CDR2 ANQGSEA. The CDR3 spells CSVEGGGTEAFF. The CDR3, as DNA: TGCAGCGTCGAAGGGGGCGGCACTGAAGCTTTCTTT.

The chain carries TRBV6-2 or TRBV6-3 and TRBJ2-7, with a possible D match to TRBD2 (5 bases). Trimming removed 5 bases from V and 7 bases from J, with 15 bases in between. From germline, CDR1 is MNHEY and CDR2 SVGEGT. The CDR3 has 13 amino acids. The CDR3 nucleotides are TGTGCCAGCAGTACTAGATATGGATCAGAGCAGTACGTC. Its protein product is CASSTRYGSEQYV.

This clone was picked up one time. The chain joins TRBV19 to TRBJ2-3; 7 bases match TRBD1. J lost 4 bases, V lost 6 bases, and 10 bases had no gene match. Germline CDR1 is LNHDA and CDR2 is SQIVND (reference sequence). The CDR3 covers 15 residues. The CDR3 DNA reads TGTGCCAGTAGCGACATTAACAGGGGTCCAGATACGCAGTATTTT. It is translated as CASSDINRGPDTQYF.

This clone was seen at least ten times. The chain has TRBV20-1 and TRBJ1-5; D is uncertain. Germline values: CDR1 DFQATT, CDR2 SNEGSKA (reference sequence). V was pared by 5 bases and J by 9 bases, with 8 bases between. The CDR3 covers 10 residues. The chain's CDR3 is CSAGPRPQHF. The CDR3 DNA is TGCAGTGCTGGGCCCCGGCCCCAGCATTTT.

In regard to this clone: Other nucleotide sequences in the sample specify the same CDR3. V gene TRBV19 combines with J gene TRBJ1-2; TRBD1 is a possible D gene (6 bases). Germline CDR1 and CDR2: LNHDA and SQIVND (reference sequence). The ends were cut back, 6 bases at V and 4 bases at J, with 21 bases in the middle. The CDR3 consists of 16 residues. CDR3 region: CASSHYRDTGLYGYTF. CDR3 DNA: TGTGCCAGTAGCCACTACCGGGACACCGGGCTCTATGGCTACACCTTC. The full variable domain, in which reference TRBV19 and TRBJ1-2 provide the parts outside the CDR3, is DGGITQSPKYLFRKEGQNVTLSCEQNLNHDAMYWYRQDPGQGLRLIYYSQIVNDFQKGDIAEGYSVSREKKESFPLTVTSAQKNPTAFYLCASSHYRDTGLYGYTFGSGTRLTVV.

This clone was seen just once. The chain joins TRBV9 to TRBJ2-1; 9 bases map to TRBD2. Trimming removed 3 bases from V and 11 bases from J; junction bases left unmatched: 6. This CDR3 comprises 13 residues. Germline loops: CDR1 SGDLS, CDR2 YYNGEE. CDR3 bases: TGTGCCAGCAGCGGGTCTAGCGGGGAAAAGCAGTTCTTC. It encodes CASSGSSGEKQFF.

A single count supports this clone. The chain employs TRBV6-5 and TRBJ2-3; 8 bases are shared with TRBD2. The CDR3 spans 15 residues. Trimming at V came to 6 bases and at J to 1 base, leaving 6 bases not matched to a gene. From germline, CDR1 is MNHEY and CDR2 SVGAGI. CDR3 loop: CASSSGTRGTDTQYF. CDR3 bases: TGTGCCAGCAGCTCCGGGACTAGGGGCACAGATACGCAGTATTTT.

Only a few counts were recorded for this clone. The V and J genes are TRBV24-1 and TRBJ1-2; maybe TRBD1 (6 bases). Trimming took off 9 bases at V and 8 bases at J, with 21 bases between the two ends. The CDR3 sequence is 14 residues long. Per the germline V gene, CDR1 is KGHDR and CDR2 is SFDVKD. CDR3 sequence (DNA): TGTGCCACCTTGGACAGCCCTCGGCCGTCGGGCTACACCTTC. Translated: CATLDSPRPSGYTF.

The table lists this clone with a count of one. The J gene is TRBJ2-7, the V gene TRBV6-1, with 10 bases aligning to TRBD2. V lost 0 bases to trimming and J lost 5 bases; unmatched junction nucleotides: 7. Germline V gene data show CDR1 as MNHNS and CDR2 as SASEGT. The CDR3 contains 16 residues. CDR3: CASSEASGGFTNEQYF. DNA of the CDR3: TGTGCCAGCAGTGAAGCTAGCGGGGGGTTCACCAACGAGCAGTACTTC.

The genes are TRBV24-1 and TRBJ2-1, with TRBD2 matching over 10 bases. Germline CDR1 and CDR2: KGHDR and SFDVKD. The CDR3 consists of 16 residues. V lost 4 bases, J lost 8 bases, and 10 bases stayed unmatched. The CDR3 DNA follows: TGTGCCACCAGTGACGATGGACTAGCGGCTGGGTATGAGCAGTTCTTC. Its protein product is CATSDDGLAAGYEQFF.

The CDR3 loop reads CASGPAGLVTEAFF. The CDR3 DNA reads as TGCGCCAGCGGGCCAGCGGGGCTGGTCACTGAAGCTTTCTTT. The chain links TRBV10-2 to TRBJ1-1, with D perhaps TRBD1 (5 bases). V was pared by 8 bases and J by 4 bases, with 17 bases between. Germline CDR1 WSHSY, CDR2 SAAADI. The CDR3 is 14 residues long.

This chain uses TRBV15 with TRBJ2-3, with 9 bases fitting TRBD2. Germline CDR1 LNHNV, CDR2 YYDKDF (reference sequence). The CDR3 covers 16 residues. The J segment lost 3 bases and the V segment lost 0 bases, leaving 4 bases of the junction unmatched. This chain's CDR3 is CATSRERTSGTDTQYF. In DNA form, the CDR3 reads TGTGCCACCAGCAGAGAAAGAACTAGCGGGACAGATACGCAGTATTTT.

The gene calls are TRBV25-1 and TRBJ1-2, with 7 bases matching TRBD1. Germline lookup yields CDR1 MGHDK and CDR2 SYGVNS. V dropped 6 bases and J dropped 4; count of bases not matched to a gene: 14. CDR3 length equals 16 residues. CDR3 DNA: TGTGCCAGCAGCGGCGTTCGGGTGAGGGGGCCCTATGGCTACACCTTC. Its translation: CASSGVRVRGPYGYTF.

The chain has TRBV18 and TRBJ1-2; 10 bases fit TRBD1. Trimming removed 3 bases from V and 1 base from J; junction bases left unmatched: 5. The CDR3 contains 16 residues. Looked up from germline, CDR1 is KGHSH and CDR2 is LQKENI. The CDR3 is CASSPDRGPVNYGYTF. DNA for the CDR3: TGTGCCAGCTCACCCGACAGGGGGCCAGTTAACTATGGCTACACCTTC.

This sequence joins TRBV9 and TRBJ1-3; D unresolved. The CDR3 has 16 amino acids. Per the germline V gene, CDR1 is SGDLS and CDR2 is YYNGEE. With 0 bases removed from V and 1 base from J, the gap between germline ends came to 11 bases. The CDR3 protein is CASSVDEERSGNTIYF. DNA for the CDR3: TGTGCCAGCAGCGTAGACGAGGAGCGGTCTGGAAACACCATATATTTT.

The V gene is TRBV19, the J gene TRBJ1-2, with 11 nucleotides matching TRBD1. The V gene's germline CDR1 is LNHDA and CDR2 SQIVND (reference sequence). The CDR3 spans 15 residues. Germline trimming cut 3 bases from V and 2 bases from J; bases unmatched to any gene: 2. The DNA for the CDR3 is TGTGCCAGTAGTATCTGGGACAGGGGGAACTATGGCTACACCTTC. Translation gives CASSIWDRGNYGYTF. The variable domain in full, completed from reference TRBV19 and TRBJ1-2, reads DGGITQSPKYLFRKEGQNVTLSCEQNLNHDAMYWYRQDPGQGLRLIYYSQIVNDFQKGDIAEGYSVSREKKESFPLTVTSAQKNPTAFYLCASSIWDRGNYGYTFGSGTRLTVV.

The genes are TRBV7-2 and TRBJ1-4; D perhaps matches TRBD1 (5 bases). Germline V CDR1 and CDR2: SGHTA, FQGNSA. This CDR3 spans 14 amino acids. Deletions cut 3 bases from V and 8 bases from J, with 13 bases between. The CDR3 spells CASSLGRVGEKLFF. CDR3 sequence (DNA): TGTGCCAGCAGCTTGGGCAGGGTGGGAGAAAAACTGTTTTTT. The whole variable domain, filled in from reference TRBV7-2 and TRBJ1-4, reads GAGVSQSPSNKVTEKGKDVELRCDPISGHTALYWYRQSLGQGLEFLIYFQGNSAPDKSGLPSDRFSAERTGGSVSTLTIQRTQQEDSAVYLCASSLGRVGEKLFFGSGTQLSVL.

V and J are TRBV9 and TRBJ2-1; D possibly corresponds to TRBD2 (5 bases). The germline gives CDR1 SGDLS, CDR2 YYNGEE. This CDR3 has 13 residues. V was shortened by 2 bases and J by 7 bases, with 10 bases between the two germline ends. CDR3 in DNA: TGTGCCAGCAGCGTGAGGGTAGGGAATGAGCAGTTCTTC. This gives the protein CASSVRVGNEQFF.